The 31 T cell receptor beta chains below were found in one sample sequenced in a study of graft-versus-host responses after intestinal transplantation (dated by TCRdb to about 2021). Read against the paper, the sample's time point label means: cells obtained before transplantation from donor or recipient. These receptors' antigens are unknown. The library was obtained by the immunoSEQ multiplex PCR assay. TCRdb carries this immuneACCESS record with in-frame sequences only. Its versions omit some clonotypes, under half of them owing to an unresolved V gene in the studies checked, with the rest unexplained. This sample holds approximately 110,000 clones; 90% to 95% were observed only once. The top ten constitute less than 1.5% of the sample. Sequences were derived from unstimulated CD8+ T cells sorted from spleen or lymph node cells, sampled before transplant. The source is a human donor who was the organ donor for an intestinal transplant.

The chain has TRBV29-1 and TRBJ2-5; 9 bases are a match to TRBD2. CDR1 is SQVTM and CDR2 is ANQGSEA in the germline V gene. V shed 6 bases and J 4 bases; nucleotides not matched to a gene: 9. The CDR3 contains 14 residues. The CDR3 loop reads CSVPDWREGETQYF. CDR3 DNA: TGCAGCGTCCCTGACTGGCGGGAGGGAGAGACCCAGTACTTC.

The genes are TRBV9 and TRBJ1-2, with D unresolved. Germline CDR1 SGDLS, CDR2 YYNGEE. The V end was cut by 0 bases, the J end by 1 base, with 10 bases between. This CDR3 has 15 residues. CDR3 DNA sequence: TGTGCCAGCAGCGTAGACTCTGGGAATAACTATGGCTACACCTTC. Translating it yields CASSVDSGNNYGYTF. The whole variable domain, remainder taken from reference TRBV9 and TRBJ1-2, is DSGVTQTPKHLITATGQRVTLRCSPRSGDLSVYWYQQSLDQGLQFLIQYYNGEERAKGNILERFSAQQFPDLHSELNLSSLELGDSALYFCASSVDSGNNYGYTFGSGTRLTVV.

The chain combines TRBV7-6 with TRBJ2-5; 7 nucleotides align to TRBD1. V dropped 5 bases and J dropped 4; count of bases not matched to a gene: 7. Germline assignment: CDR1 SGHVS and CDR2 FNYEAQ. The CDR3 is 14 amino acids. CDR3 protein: CASSPDRFGETQYF. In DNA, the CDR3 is TGTGCCAGCAGCCCGGACAGGTTCGGAGAGACCCAGTACTTC.

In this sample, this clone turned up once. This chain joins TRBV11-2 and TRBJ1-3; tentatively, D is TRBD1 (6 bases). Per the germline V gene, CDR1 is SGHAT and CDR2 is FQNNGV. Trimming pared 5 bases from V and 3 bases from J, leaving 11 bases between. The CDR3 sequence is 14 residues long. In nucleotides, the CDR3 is TGTGCCAGCAGCCCGGGGGCAGGTGGAAACACCATATATTTT. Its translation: CASSPGAGGNTIYF.

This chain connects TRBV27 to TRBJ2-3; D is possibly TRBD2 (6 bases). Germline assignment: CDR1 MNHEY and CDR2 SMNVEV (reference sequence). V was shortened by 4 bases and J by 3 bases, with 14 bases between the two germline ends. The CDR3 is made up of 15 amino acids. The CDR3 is CASSSREGRTDTQYF. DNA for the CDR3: TGTGCCAGCAGTTCTCGAGAGGGGAGGACAGATACGCAGTATTTT.

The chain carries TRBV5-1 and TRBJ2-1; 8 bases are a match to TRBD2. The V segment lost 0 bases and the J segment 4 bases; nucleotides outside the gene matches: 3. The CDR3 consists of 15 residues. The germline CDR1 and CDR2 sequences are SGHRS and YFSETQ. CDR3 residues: CASSLGVAGYNEQFF. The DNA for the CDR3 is TGCGCCAGCAGCTTGGGTGTAGCGGGATACAATGAGCAGTTCTTC.

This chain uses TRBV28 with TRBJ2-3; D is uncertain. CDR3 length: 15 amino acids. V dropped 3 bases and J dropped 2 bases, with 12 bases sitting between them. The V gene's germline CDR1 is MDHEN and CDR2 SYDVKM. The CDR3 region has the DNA TGTGCCAGCAGTTTCAGATTATTAGTCACAGATACGCAGTATTTT. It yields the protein CASSFRLLVTDTQYF. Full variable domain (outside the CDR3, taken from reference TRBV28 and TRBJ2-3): DVKVTQSSRYLVKRTGEKVFLECVQDMDHENMFWYRQDPGLGLRLIYFSYDVKMKEKGDIPEGYSVSREKKERFSLILESASTNQTSMYLCASSFRLLVTDTQYFGPGTRLTVL.

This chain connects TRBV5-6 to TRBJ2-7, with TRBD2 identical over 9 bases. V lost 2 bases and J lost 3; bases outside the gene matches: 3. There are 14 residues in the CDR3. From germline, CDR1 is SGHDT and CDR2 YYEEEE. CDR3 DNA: TGTGCCAGCAGCTTAGCGGGAGGCCTCTACGAGCAGTACTTC. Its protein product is CASSLAGGLYEQYF.

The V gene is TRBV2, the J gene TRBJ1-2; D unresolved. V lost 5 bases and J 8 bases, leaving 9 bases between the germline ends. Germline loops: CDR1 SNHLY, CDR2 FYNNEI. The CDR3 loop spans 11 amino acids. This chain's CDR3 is CASSSGEGYTF. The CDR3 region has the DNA TGTGCCAGCAGTAGCGGTGAGGGCTACACCTTC. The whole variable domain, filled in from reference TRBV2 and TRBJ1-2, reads EPEVTQTPSHQVTQMGQEVILRCVPISNHLYFYWYRQILGQKVEFLVSFYNNEISEKSEIFDDQFSVERPDGSNFTLKIRSTKLEDSAMYFCASSSGEGYTFGSGTRLTVV.

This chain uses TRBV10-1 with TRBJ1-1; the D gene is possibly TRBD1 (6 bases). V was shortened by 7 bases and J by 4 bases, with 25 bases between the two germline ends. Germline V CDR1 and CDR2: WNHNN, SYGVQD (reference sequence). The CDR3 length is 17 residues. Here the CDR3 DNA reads TGCGCCAGCATGAGGCCCGCTATTTTGGGGGGGCGCACTGAAGCTTTCTTT. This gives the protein CASMRPAILGGRTEAFF.

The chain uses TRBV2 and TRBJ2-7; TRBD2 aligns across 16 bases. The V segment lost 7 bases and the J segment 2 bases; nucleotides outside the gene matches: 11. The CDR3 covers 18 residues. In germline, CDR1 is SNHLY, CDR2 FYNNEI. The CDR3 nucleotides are TGTGCCAGCAAAGGGACTAGCGGGAGGGCCAATGGGGCCTACGAGCAGTACTTC. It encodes CASKGTSGRANGAYEQYF.

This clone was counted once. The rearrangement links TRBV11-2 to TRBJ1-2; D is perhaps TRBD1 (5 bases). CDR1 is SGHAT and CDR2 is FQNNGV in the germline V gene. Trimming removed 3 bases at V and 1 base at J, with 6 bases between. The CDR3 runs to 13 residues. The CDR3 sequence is CASSLTVNYGYTF. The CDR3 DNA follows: TGTGCCAGCAGCTTGACAGTTAACTATGGCTACACCTTC.

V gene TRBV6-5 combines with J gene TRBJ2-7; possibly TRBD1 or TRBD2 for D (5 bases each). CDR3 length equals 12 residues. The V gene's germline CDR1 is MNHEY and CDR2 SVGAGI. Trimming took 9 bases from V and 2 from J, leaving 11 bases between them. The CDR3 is CARRDPAYEQYF. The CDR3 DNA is TGTGCCAGGAGGGACCCTGCCTACGAGCAGTACTTC.

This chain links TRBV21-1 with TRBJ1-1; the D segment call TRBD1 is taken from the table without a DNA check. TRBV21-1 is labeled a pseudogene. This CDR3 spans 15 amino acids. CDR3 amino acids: CASSGSGTLNTEAFF. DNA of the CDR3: TGTGCCAGCAGCGGCTCCGGGACACTGAACACTGAAGCTTTCTTT.

This CDR3 is CASSDFAGGTGNTIYF. DNA of the CDR3: TGTGCCAGCAGTGACTTCGCAGGGGGCACTGGAAACACCATATATTTT. The J gene is TRBJ1-3, the V gene TRBV7-9; 8 nucleotides line up with TRBD1. The V and J ends lost 6 bases and 2 bases, in that order; junction bases with no gene match: 9. Germline assignment: CDR1 SEHNR and CDR2 FQNEAQ (reference sequence). The CDR3 sequence is 16 residues long.

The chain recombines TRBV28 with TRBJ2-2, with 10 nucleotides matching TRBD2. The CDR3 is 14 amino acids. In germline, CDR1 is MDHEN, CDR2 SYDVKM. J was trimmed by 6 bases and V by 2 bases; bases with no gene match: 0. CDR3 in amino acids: CASSLLAGAGELFF. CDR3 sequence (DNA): TGTGCCAGCAGTTTACTAGCGGGAGCCGGGGAGCTGTTTTTT.

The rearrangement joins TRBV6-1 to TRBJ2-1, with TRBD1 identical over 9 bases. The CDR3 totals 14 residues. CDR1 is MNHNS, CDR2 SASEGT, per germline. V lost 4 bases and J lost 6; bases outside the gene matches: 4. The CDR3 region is CASSGTGAGNEQFF. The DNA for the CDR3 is TGTGCCAGCAGTGGGACAGGGGCCGGCAATGAGCAGTTCTTC.

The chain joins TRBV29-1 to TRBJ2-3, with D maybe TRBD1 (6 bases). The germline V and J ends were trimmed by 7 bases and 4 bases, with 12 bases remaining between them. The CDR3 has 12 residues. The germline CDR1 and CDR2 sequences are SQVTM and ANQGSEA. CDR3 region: CSARDRPDTQYF. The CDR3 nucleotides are TGCAGCGCTCGAGACAGGCCAGATACGCAGTATTTT.

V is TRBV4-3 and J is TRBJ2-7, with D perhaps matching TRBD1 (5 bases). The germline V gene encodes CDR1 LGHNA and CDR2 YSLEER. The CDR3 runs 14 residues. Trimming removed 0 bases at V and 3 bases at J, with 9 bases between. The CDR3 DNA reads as TGCGCCAGCAGCCAAGATGCGACAGTCTACGAGCAGTACTTC. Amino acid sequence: CASSQDATVYEQYF.

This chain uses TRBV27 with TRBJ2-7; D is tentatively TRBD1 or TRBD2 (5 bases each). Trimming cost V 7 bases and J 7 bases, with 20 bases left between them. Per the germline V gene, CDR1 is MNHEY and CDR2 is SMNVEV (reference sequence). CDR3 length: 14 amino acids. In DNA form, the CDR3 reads TGTGCCAGCACCGCGAGGGCTGAGGGGTCGGAGCAGTACTTC. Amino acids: CASTARAEGSEQYF.

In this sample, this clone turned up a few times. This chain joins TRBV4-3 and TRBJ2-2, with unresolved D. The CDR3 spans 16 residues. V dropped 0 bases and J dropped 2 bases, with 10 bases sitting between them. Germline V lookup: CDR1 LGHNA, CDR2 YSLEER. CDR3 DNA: TGCGCCAGCAGCCAAGATGGCGGTGATAACACCGGGGAGCTGTTTTTT. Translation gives CASSQDGGDNTGELFF.

The CDR3 region is CASSLGQPYEQYF. The CDR3 coding sequence is TGTGCCAGCAGTTTGGGACAGCCCTACGAGCAGTACTTC. V usage is TRBV27 and J usage is TRBJ2-7; 7 nucleotides line up with TRBD1. Per germline, CDR1 MNHEY and CDR2 SMNVEV (reference sequence). Trimming at V came to 3 bases and at J to 2 bases, leaving 1 base not matched to a gene. The CDR3 sequence is 13 residues long.

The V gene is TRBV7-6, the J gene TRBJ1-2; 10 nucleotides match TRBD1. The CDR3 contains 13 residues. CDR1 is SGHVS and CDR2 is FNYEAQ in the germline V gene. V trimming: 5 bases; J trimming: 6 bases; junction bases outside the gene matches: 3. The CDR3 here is CASSRQGAHGYTF. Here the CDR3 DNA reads TGTGCCAGCAGCCGACAGGGGGCCCATGGCTACACCTTC. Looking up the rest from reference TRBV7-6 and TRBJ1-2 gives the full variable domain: GAGVSQSPRYKVTKRGQDVALRCDPISGHVSLYWYRQALGQGPEFLTYFNYEAQQDKSGLPNDRFSAERPEGSISTLTIQRTEQRDSAMYRCASSRQGAHGYTFGSGTRLTVV.

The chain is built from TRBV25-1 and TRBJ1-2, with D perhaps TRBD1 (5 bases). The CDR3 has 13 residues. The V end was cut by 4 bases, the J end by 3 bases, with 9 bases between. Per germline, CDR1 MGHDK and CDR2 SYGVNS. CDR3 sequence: CASSVGTHYGYTF. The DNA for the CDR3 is TGTGCCAGCAGTGTCGGGACTCACTATGGCTACACCTTC.

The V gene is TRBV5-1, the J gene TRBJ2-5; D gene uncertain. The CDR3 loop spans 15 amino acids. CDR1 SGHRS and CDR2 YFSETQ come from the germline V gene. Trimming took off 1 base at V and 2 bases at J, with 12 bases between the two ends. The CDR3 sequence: CASSLMSSRQETQYF. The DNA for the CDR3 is TGCGCCAGCAGCTTGATGTCTAGTCGACAAGAGACCCAGTACTTC.

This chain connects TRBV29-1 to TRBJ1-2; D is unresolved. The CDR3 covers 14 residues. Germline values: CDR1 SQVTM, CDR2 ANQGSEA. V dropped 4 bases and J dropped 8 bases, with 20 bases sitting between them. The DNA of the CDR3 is TGCAGCGTTGTAGATAGTGGAGGACTGGGGGGCTACACCTTC. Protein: CSVVDSGGLGGYTF.

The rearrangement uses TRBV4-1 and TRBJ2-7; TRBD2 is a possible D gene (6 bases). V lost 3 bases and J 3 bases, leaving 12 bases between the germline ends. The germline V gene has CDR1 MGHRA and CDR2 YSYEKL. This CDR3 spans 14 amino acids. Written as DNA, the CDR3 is TGCGCCAGCAGCCATTTTAGCGGAGGCTACGAGCAGTACTTC. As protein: CASSHFSGGYEQYF.

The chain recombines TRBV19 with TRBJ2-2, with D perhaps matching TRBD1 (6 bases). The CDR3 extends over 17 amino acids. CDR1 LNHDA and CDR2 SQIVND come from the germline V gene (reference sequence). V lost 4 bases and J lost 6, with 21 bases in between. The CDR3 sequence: CASSSPQGSLLPGELFF. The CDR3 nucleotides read TGTGCCAGTAGTAGCCCACAGGGATCTTTACTTCCCGGGGAGCTGTTTTTT.

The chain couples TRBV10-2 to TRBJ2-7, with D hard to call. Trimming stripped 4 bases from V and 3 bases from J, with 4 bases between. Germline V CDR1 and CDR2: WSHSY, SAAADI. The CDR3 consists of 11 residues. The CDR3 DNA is TGCGCCAGCAGTGGGGGCTACGAGCAGTACTTC. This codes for CASSGGYEQYF.

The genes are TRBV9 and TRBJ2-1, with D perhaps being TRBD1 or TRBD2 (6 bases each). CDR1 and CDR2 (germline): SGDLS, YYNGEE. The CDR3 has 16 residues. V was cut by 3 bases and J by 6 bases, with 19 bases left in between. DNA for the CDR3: TGTGCCAGCAGCGGGAATCGGGGGCTCACGGGCAATGAGCAGTTCTTC. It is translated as CASSGNRGLTGNEQFF.

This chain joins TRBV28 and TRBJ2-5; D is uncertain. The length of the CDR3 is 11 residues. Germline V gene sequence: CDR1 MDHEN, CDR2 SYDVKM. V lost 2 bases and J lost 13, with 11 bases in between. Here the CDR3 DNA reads TGTGCCAGCAGTTTAGGAAAGGTGTCGTACTTC. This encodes CASSLGKVSYF.